This T cell receptor (beta chain) was retrieved from a study of T-cell memory formation after mild COVID-19. Sample barcodes and UMIs were carried by the TCR alpha and TCR beta cDNA libraries that 5'RACE generated with constant-segment primers. TCRdb redid the calling of the 5' RACE reads with MiXCR, one entry per CDR3 protein. The sample carries hundreds of thousands of distinct CDR3 sequences, about 16% recorded once. CDR1 and CDR2 from the germline V gene are KGHDR and SFDVKD. Trimming shortened V by 6 bases and J by 7 bases, and 12 bases separated the two germline ends. The CDR3 is made up of 13 amino acids. The table lists this clonotype with a few counts. Its antigen is as yet unknown. Study observations and caveats: Certain responding clones were present in pre-infection memory, suggesting participation of cross-reactive memory. Clones contracting across day 15 to 85 had a balanced CD4/CD8 profile; later expanding clones leaned CD4+.

The TCR originated in a man aged 18-30 years who had mild COVID-19 (a few samples of this study predate the infection). Cell type and time point are not known. J is TRBJ2-1 and V is TRBV24-1, with a possible D match to TRBD1 (5 bases). Sequencing was carried out using PBMCs or a T cell subset sorted from them (not recorded which). The CDR3 is CATSPRVGNEQFF. CDR3 nucleotides: TGTGCCACCAGTCCCAGGGTAGGGAATGAGCAGTTCTTC.